This T cell receptor beta chain was captured in a study of persistence of HIV-infected CD4 T cells. Study context: Donors were ART-treated; their CMV- and Gag-responding CD4+ T cells were isolated. Study observations and caveats: The rare CMV-responding cells with HIV-1 proviruses were not separately TCR-sequenced.

Comment on this clone: Its specificity is unknown.

V lost 5 bases, J lost 4 bases, and 15 bases stayed unmatched. This CDR3 contains 17 residues. Germline V CDR1 and CDR2: MNHEY, SMNVEV (reference sequence). The immunoSEQ assay was version 4, run in survey mode. TCRdb's table, derived via immunoSEQ multiplex PCR, lists solely in-frame clones and lacks some. The table includes fewer than 30,000 clones, roughly four fifths detected once. Cells were stimulated with CMV-infected fibroblast lysates at roughly 9.1 ug/mL. CD40L-negative CD69-negative CD45RO-high memory CD4+ T cells were sorted as populations depleted of antigen-responding cells. CD8+ T cells were removed from PBMCs prior to stimulation.

The chain joins TRBV27 to TRBJ1-2, with 8 bases that match TRBD1. The origin of this receptor is an adult man with HIV who was CMV-seropositive. The material was CD4+ T cells sorted from PBMCs after approximately 20-hour stimulation, obtained from a patient who received antiretroviral therapy. The CDR3 coding sequence is TGTGCCAGCAGTAACCCGCCGCGAGGACAGGGTCCCTATGGCTACACCTTC. Translated, it gives CASSNPPRGQGPYGYTF.